This T cell receptor (beta chain) was profiled in a study of memory CD4+ T cells and cytomegalovirus serostatus. The sort gate was single viable CD3+CD4+CD8-CD45RO+ cells for memory CD4+ T cells. Donors' CMV status reflects serum IgG against pp150, pp28, p38, p52. Positive selection with CD4 microbeads enriched total CD4+ T cells. Under the authors' procedure: After removing out-of-frame reads, around 2 million distinct TCRbeta sequences remained. Some clones are missing from TCRdb's copy, which holds only in-frame ones; the method was immunoSEQ multiplex PCR. The V and J calls and clone size are taken from that table; D and trimming were inferred from the DNA. The profile shows under 75,000 clones, less than 85% of them singletons. This clone came up once. Its target is not known. Study findings and constraints: Median bootstrapped AUC for CMV status was around 0.95 originally, 0.85 to 0.92 US-trained.

The CDR3 covers 16 residues. Germline CDR1 and CDR2: SEHNR and FQNEAQ (reference sequence). Trimming removed 0 bases at V and 0 bases at J, with 10 bases between. The sequenced sample consisted of memory CD4+ T cells from blood. This chain connects TRBV7-9 to TRBJ2-3, with unresolved D. The sequence came from an adult in good health and CMV-seronegative. Some clones in this sample may be carry-over from other donors' samples. CDR3 sequence (DNA): TGTGCCAGCAGCTTAGCGCGTGTTTTGAGCACAGATACGCAGTATTTT. This sequence encodes CASSLARVLSTDTQYF.